The present entry profiles one T cell receptor beta chain with its context. These data come from a study of blood T cell repertoires in COVID-19. The junction had 9 bases not matched to a gene; V was cut back by 2 bases and J by 6 bases. The CDR3 has 16 residues. Germline CDR1 reads SGHDT; CDR2 reads YYEEEE. In the authors' workflow: Estimated nucleated cell counts came from reference gene primer amplification. Profiled with immunoSEQ multiplex PCR; TCRdb holds only in-frame clones, not every one. Clonal size and the V and J genes are those of that table, whereas D and trimming came from the DNA. This table holds some 350,000 clones, over 80% found once.

This chain connects TRBV5-6 to TRBJ2-1, with TRBD2 identical over 9 bases. Sequenced: peripheral blood. This clonotype was obtained from a woman aged 50 to 60 with COVID-19, enrolled during active disease. CDR3 sequence: CASSFIEREAGNEQFF. The CDR3, as DNA: TGTGCCAGCAGCTTCATCGAGCGGGAGGCGGGCAATGAGCAGTTCTTC.